These T cell receptor beta chains were read from a single sample in a study of T cells after yellow fever vaccination. From the 5' RACE reads, TCRdb called clonotypes with MiXCR, one entry per CDR3 protein. The data contain around 300,000 distinct CDR3 sequences, around 4.3% of them singletons. The specimen was PBMCs, collected 15 days after the yellow fever booster vaccination. The receptor set was obtained from a young man who received the YFV17D yellow fever vaccine. Each CDR3 is given without its conserved first and last residue.

V,J,length,CDR3
TRBV5-6,TRBJ2-3,12,ASSLKWSTDTQY
TRBV6-1,TRBJ2-5,13,ASSRIAGEEETQY
TRBV20-1,TRBJ2-3,12,SARTLAGPDTQY
TRBV7-3,TRBJ2-1,14,ASSLGTGGGWNEQF
TRBV7-2,TRBJ1-5,14,ASSLVGQGSGQPQH
TRBV7-3,TRBJ1-2,10,ASSLGLGGYT
TRBV30,TRBJ1-2,13,AWSVGVIAGRGYT
TRBV28,TRBJ1-2,13,ASTSERRGSYGYT
TRBV20-1,TRBJ2-1,13,SAAGGYSGYNEQF
TRBV7-2,TRBJ1-3,11,ASRGQGANTIY
TRBV20-1,TRBJ1-4,11,SARSQLNEKLF
TRBV27,TRBJ2-3,10,ASGPTGWSQY
TRBV15,TRBJ1-2,13,ATSRDRRGLDGYT
TRBV5-5,TRBJ1-1,11,ASSSWPNTEAF
TRBV6-5,TRBJ1-1,11,ASSKQGGAEAF
TRBV10-2,TRBJ1-1,14,ASQAPSGTGGTEAF
TRBV10-3,TRBJ2-5,11,AIRDREGETQY
TRBV7-9,TRBJ2-5,9,ASSLWKTQY
TRBV4-3,TRBJ2-1,11,ASSQDRPYEQF
TRBV6-6,TRBJ2-2,14,ASSPTGGWFTGELF
TRBV7-9,TRBJ1-1,11,ASSLARTGQNS
TRBV5-1,TRBJ1-6,12,ASSFGDGNSPLH
TRBV7-6,TRBJ1-1,13,ASSLARASGTEAF
TRBV12-3/TRBV12-4,TRBJ2-2,12,ASSFSTGAGELF
TRBV12-3/TRBV12-4,TRBJ1-1,13,ASSLFAGFGTEAF
TRBV5-5,TRBJ2-3,13,ASSFRARGTDTQY
TRBV5-6,TRBJ2-3,9,ASSWRDTQY
TRBV4-3,TRBJ1-4,16,ASSQEIRTGPTNEKLF
TRBV5-6,TRBJ1-5,14,ASSLGGQMSNQPQH
TRBV29-1,TRBJ2-1,13,SVELTSGRYNEQF
TRBV4-3,TRBJ2-5,14,ASSLRAGGLVETQY
TRBV23-1,TRBJ2-3,13,ASSQSRQGDDTQY
TRBV2,TRBJ2-1,13,ASRRSGASYNEQF
TRBV7-2,TRBJ1-1,13,ASSLALGAGTEAF
TRBV5-6,TRBJ2-3,15,ASSLFFHGGSGDTQY
TRBV7-2,TRBJ1-3,14,ASSPGPGASGNTIY
TRBV7-2,TRBJ2-6,16,ASSLEVQGISGANVLT
TRBV5-1,TRBJ1-5,11,ASSVSPGQPQH